The rows below give T cell receptor beta chains drawn from one sample of a study of blood T cell repertoires in COVID-19. Measured with immunoSEQ multiplex PCR; TCRdb has only the in-frame clones, and not every one. In the table there are around 290,000 clones, 90% of which are singletons. Sequencing was done on a sample of PBMCs or T cells enriched from blood (not recorded which). The receptor source for this set is a woman in her 30s who had recovered from COVID-19. Both conserved end residues are part of each CDR3. The D gene is left open where the match is weak. Expanded clones get a size class; other rows say once, few or many, or leave the size out.

J,V,size,D,CDR3,DNA
TRBJ1-5,TRBV5-5,.,.,CASSLGQKGDQPQHF,TGTGCCAGCAGCTTGGGTCAGAAAGGAGATCAGCCCCAGCATTTT
TRBJ2-7,TRBV12-2,.,.,CASRFEPRTSESLYEQYF,TGTGCAAGTCGCTTCGAGCCTCGGACTAGCGAATCCCTTTACGAGCAGTACTTC
TRBJ1-3,TRBV7-2,.,.,CASSFEGNRGNTIYF,TGTGCCAGCAGCTTCGAGGGTAATAGGGGAAACACCATATATTTT
TRBJ2-7,TRBV28,.,TRBD2,CASSFPLTSGGNYEQYF,TGTGCCAGCAGTTTCCCCCTGACTAGCGGGGGAAACTACGAGCAGTACTTC
TRBJ2-1,TRBV27,.,TRBD2,CASSLAGVNEQFF,TGTGCCAGCAGTTTAGCGGGAGTCAATGAGCAGTTCTTC
TRBJ1-2,TRBV28,.,.,CASRGPNYGYTF,TGTGCCAGCAGGGGCCCCAACTATGGCTACACCTTC
TRBJ1-1,TRBV27,few,.,CASSLNSYTEAFF,TGTGCCAGCAGCCTTAACAGTTACACTGAAGCTTTCTTT
TRBJ1-1,TRBV7-9,.,.,CASSPEGVRNTEAFF,TGTGCCAGCAGCCCCGAGGGGGTTAGGAACACTGAAGCTTTCTTT
TRBJ1-1,TRBV2,once,.,CASSAQPTEAFF,TGTGCCAGCAGTGCACAGCCCACTGAAGCTTTCTTT
TRBJ2-7,TRBV28,.,.,CASRVGRPPYEQYF,TGTGCCAGCAGGGTGGGGAGGCCCCCCTACGAGCAGTACTTC
TRBJ1-1,TRBV5-4,.,TRBD1,CASSALDRTNTEAFF,TGTGCCAGCAGCGCCCTGGACAGGACGAACACTGAAGCTTTCTTT
TRBJ2-7,TRBV24-1,.,.,CATSNGYEQYF,TGTGCCACTTCCAACGGTTACGAGCAGTACTTC
TRBJ1-1,TRBV19,.,.,CASSIRVGTEAFF,TGTGCCAGTAGTATTCGAGTTGGCACTGAAGCTTTCTTT
TRBJ2-2,TRBV21-1,.,.,CAGPQVQGATTGELFF,TGTGCCGGTCCTCAGGTCCAGGGGGCTACCACCGGGGAGCTGTTTTTT
TRBJ2-7,TRBV6-5,.,.,CASSYGGGPYEQYF,TGTGCCAGCAGTTACGGCGGGGGCCCCTACGAGCAGTACTTC
TRBJ1-1,TRBV28,.,TRBD1,CASSNTPGQENTEAFF,TGTGCCAGCAGTAATACTCCGGGACAGGAGAACACTGAAGCTTTCTTT
TRBJ1-1,TRBV5-1,.,TRBD1,CASSPQGAHTEAFF,TGCGCCAGCAGCCCCCAGGGGGCGCATACTGAAGCTTTCTTT
TRBJ2-3,TRBV7-2,once,TRBD2,CASSLGVAGATDTQYF,TGTGCCAGCAGCTTAGGGGTAGCGGGAGCCACAGATACGCAGTATTTT
TRBJ2-5,TRBV2,.,TRBD1,CASSETGPQETQYF,TGTGCCAGCAGTGAGACAGGGCCGCAAGAGACCCAGTACTTC
TRBJ1-1,TRBV7-9,.,.,CASSSDSYTEAFF,TGTGCCAGCAGCTCAGACAGCTACACTGAAGCTTTCTTT
TRBJ2-1,TRBV3-1/TRBV3-2,.,.,CASSQSLRESYYNEQFF,TGTGCCAGCAGCCAGAGCTTGAGGGAGAGCTACTACAATGAGCAGTTCTTC
TRBJ2-7,TRBV5-4,.,TRBD2,CASSRGGGPSYEQYF,TGTGCCAGCAGCCGGGGGGGCGGGCCTTCCTACGAGCAGTACTTC
TRBJ2-7,TRBV27,.,.,CASRSHLTYEQYF,TGTGCCAGCAGGAGCCATTTAACCTACGAGCAGTACTTC
TRBJ2-1,TRBV11-2,.,TRBD2,CASSLVGTSGYEQFF,TGTGCCAGCAGCTTAGTTGGGACTAGCGGCTATGAGCAGTTCTTC
TRBJ2-7,TRBV9,.,TRBD2,CASSVGGRAITPYEQYF,TGTGCCAGCAGCGTAGGAGGGAGGGCCATTACCCCATACGAGCAGTACTTC
TRBJ2-3,TRBV7-3,once,.,CASSLARGRDTQYF,TGTGCCAGCAGCTTAGCTAGGGGTAGAGATACGCAGTATTTT
TRBJ2-1,TRBV10-1,.,.,CASSPDEDNEQFF,TGCGCCAGCAGCCCCGACGAGGACAATGAGCAGTTCTTC
TRBJ1-6,TRBV28,.,TRBD1,CASRRTGQGYNSPLHF,TGTGCCAGCAGAAGAACTGGACAGGGCTATAATTCACCCCTCCACTTT
TRBJ2-1,TRBV2,.,TRBD2,CASSDSAPGLASPWDEQFF,TGTGCCAGCAGTGACTCCGCCCCGGGACTAGCGAGTCCCTGGGATGAGCAGTTCTTC
TRBJ2-7,TRBV19,.,TRBD1,CASSTQGQGSSEQYF,TGTGCCAGTAGTACCCAGGGACAGGGGTCTTCCGAGCAGTACTTC
TRBJ1-2,TRBV10-3,few,TRBD1,CAISGGQGVIYGYTF,TGTGCCATCAGTGGGGGACAGGGGGTGATCTATGGCTACACCTTC
TRBJ2-1,TRBV19,.,.,CASSIWAGWDEQFF,TGTGCCAGTAGTATCTGGGCAGGATGGGATGAGCAGTTCTTC
TRBJ2-3,TRBV10-3,.,TRBD2,CAISESQLADTDTQYF,TGTGCCATCAGTGAGTCACAACTAGCGGATACAGATACGCAGTATTTT
TRBJ2-7,TRBV12-5,once,.,CASGLVFGRHSYEQYF,TGTGCTAGTGGTTTGGTATTTGGGAGACACTCCTACGAGCAGTACTTC
TRBJ2-7,TRBV6-5,.,TRBD2,CASTYTSGRSYEQYF,TGTGCCAGCACCTACACTAGCGGTCGCTCCTACGAGCAGTACTTC
TRBJ2-5,TRBV18,once,.,CASSPGVQETQYF,TGTGCCAGCTCGCCGGGGGTACAAGAGACCCAGTACTTC
TRBJ1-1,TRBV14,.,TRBD1,CASSLRTGRDTEAFF,TGTGCCAGCAGCCTACGGACAGGGCGGGACACTGAAGCTTTCTTT
TRBJ1-2,TRBV14,few,.,CASSQEIRPAYGYTF,TGTGCCAGCAGCCAAGAAATCAGGCCGGCCTATGGCTACACCTTC
TRBJ1-1,TRBV11-3,.,.,CASSLSGDTEAFF,TGTGCCAGCAGCTTATCAGGGGACACTGAAGCTTTCTTT
TRBJ1-6,TRBV28,.,TRBD1,CASSRKSGGFYNSPLHF,TGTGCCAGCAGCCGCAAGTCAGGGGGCTTTTATAATTCACCCCTCCACTTT
TRBJ1-3,TRBV9,.,.,CASSVTGTSSGNTIYF,TGTGCCAGCAGCGTAACAGGGACTAGCTCTGGAAACACCATATATTTT
TRBJ1-1,TRBV19,.,TRBD1,CASSTDRGPTEAFF,TGTGCCAGTAGTACGGACAGGGGGCCCACTGAAGCTTTCTTT
TRBJ2-7,TRBV4-1,.,.,CASSQGFRLATSYEQYF,TGCGCCAGCAGCCAAGGATTCCGGCTAGCTACCTCCTACGAGCAGTACTTC
TRBJ1-3,TRBV30,.,.,CAWLTAGNTIYF,TGTGCCTGGCTGACAGCCGGAAACACCATATATTTT
TRBJ1-1,TRBV7-9,.,.,CASSQGRGFGMNTEAFF,TGTGCCAGCAGCCAAGGTAGGGGTTTTGGGATGAACACTGAAGCTTTCTTT
TRBJ2-3,TRBV7-2,.,.,CASSLPVSDTQYF,TGTGCCAGCAGCTTGCCGGTGTCAGATACGCAGTATTTT
TRBJ2-1,TRBV28,.,TRBD2,CASSFGGRAGNEQFF,TGTGCCAGCAGTTTCGGCGGGAGGGCGGGCAATGAGCAGTTCTTC
TRBJ2-2,TRBV11-3,.,TRBD1,CASSLGLRDRNRELFF,TGTGCCAGCAGCTTAGGACTCCGGGACAGGAACCGGGAGCTGTTTTTT
TRBJ1-4,TRBV28,.,.,CASSLTRGAEKLFF,TGTGCCAGCAGTTTAACCCGGGGAGCAGAAAAACTGTTTTTT
TRBJ2-5,TRBV5-6,once,TRBD2,CASSSGLAGGLGTQYF,TGTGCCAGCAGCTCGGGACTAGCGGGAGGTCTCGGGACCCAGTACTTC
TRBJ2-2,TRBV25-1,.,TRBD2,CASSERPSGITYTGELFF,TGTGCCAGCAGTGAACGTCCTAGCGGGATCACGTACACCGGGGAGCTGTTTTTT